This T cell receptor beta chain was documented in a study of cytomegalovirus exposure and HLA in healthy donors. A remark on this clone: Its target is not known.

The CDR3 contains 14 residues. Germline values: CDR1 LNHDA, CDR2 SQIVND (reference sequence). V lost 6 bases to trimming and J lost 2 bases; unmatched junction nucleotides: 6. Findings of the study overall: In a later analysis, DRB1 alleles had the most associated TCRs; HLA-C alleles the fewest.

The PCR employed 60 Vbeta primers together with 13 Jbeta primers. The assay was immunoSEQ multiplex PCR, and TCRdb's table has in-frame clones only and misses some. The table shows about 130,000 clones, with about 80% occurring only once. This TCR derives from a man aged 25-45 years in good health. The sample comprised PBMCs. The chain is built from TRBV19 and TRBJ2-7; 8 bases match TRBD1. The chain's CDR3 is CASRRDRLTYEQYF. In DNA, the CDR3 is TGTGCCAGTAGGCGGGACAGGCTTACCTACGAGCAGTACTTC.